The T cell receptor (beta chain) described here comes from a study of vaccination effects on CD4 cells after COVID-19. Study information: Participants each got two BNT162b2 or mRNA-1273 vaccine doses.

Some clones are missing from TCRdb's copy, which holds only in-frame ones; the method was immunoSEQ multiplex PCR. Altogether about 31,000 clones are present, roughly two thirds being singletons, with the ten largest covering around 28%. Ahead of sequencing, the ViraFEST assay grew antigen-specific CD4+ T cells using viral peptide pools. CD4+ T cell isolation took place after less than 13 days of culture. Each vaccine recipient was nucleocapsid antibody negative and had no prior SARS-CoV-2 infection. Cultures had half their medium replaced with IL-2 medium on days 3 and 7. As concerns this clone: What it binds is unknown.

V was trimmed by 3 bases and J by 3 bases, leaving 23 bases between them. Looked up from germline, CDR1 is LNHDA and CDR2 is SQIVND (reference sequence). This CDR3 region has 19 residues. This clonotype originated in a human donor who received a COVID-19 vaccine. The chain couples TRBV19 to TRBJ2-2; D possibly corresponds to TRBD1 (6 bases). The material was CD4+ T cells from PBMCs cultured with HCoV-229E spike peptides, obtained before COVID-19 vaccination. The CDR3 region is CASSMHYPPGHADTGELFF. As DNA, the CDR3 is TGTGCCAGTAGTATGCACTATCCCCCGGGACACGCGGACACCGGGGAGCTGTTTTTT.